A single sample gave rise to the 23 T cell receptor beta chains below, sequenced in a study of blood T cell repertoires in COVID-19. Data came from immunoSEQ multiplex PCR; TCRdb stores just in-frame clones and leaves some out. This table holds about 97,000 clones, about nine tenths found once. Sequencing input: peripheral blood. The receptors here all came from a woman between 45 and 60 years old with COVID-19, enrolled during active disease.

J is TRBJ2-7 and V is TRBV14, with D maybe TRBD1 (6 bases). The CDR3 consists of 15 residues. V lost 3 bases and J 4 bases, leaving 16 bases between the germline ends. CDR1 and CDR2 from the germline V gene are SGHDN and FVKESK. CDR3 amino acids: CASSHPRTQGYEQYF. The CDR3 nucleotides are TGTGCCAGCAGCCACCCGCGGACCCAGGGGTACGAGCAGTACTTC. The full variable domain, rest sourced from reference TRBV14 and TRBJ2-7, is EAGVTQFPSHSVIEKGQTVTLRCDPISGHDNLYWYRRVMGKEIKFLLHFVKESKQDESGMPNNRFLAERTGGTYSTLKVQPAELEDSGVYFCASSHPRTQGYEQYFGPGTRLTVT.

The chain joins TRBV2 to TRBJ1-3; TRBD1 aligns across 10 bases. CDR3 length equals 17 residues. The ends lost 6 bases at V and 3 bases at J; junction bases unmatched: 11. In germline, CDR1 is SNHLY, CDR2 FYNNEI. CDR3: CASSRTKTGGFGNTIYF. The CDR3 DNA reads as TGTGCCAGCAGCCGAACCAAGACAGGGGGCTTTGGAAACACCATATATTTT.

V is TRBV5-1 and J is TRBJ2-7; perhaps TRBD1 as D (6 bases). The CDR3 is 12 amino acids. The V and J ends lost 4 bases and 3 bases respectively, with 8 bases between them. CDR1 and CDR2 from the germline V gene are SGHRS and YFSETQ. This CDR3 reads CASSRDNYEQYF. In DNA form, the CDR3 reads TGCGCCAGCAGCCGGGACAACTACGAGCAGTACTTC.

The V call is TRBV7-2, the J call TRBJ2-3; 7 positions agree with TRBD2. The CDR3 has 13 residues. CDR1 and CDR2 (germline): SGHTA, FQGNSA. After removal of 6 bases from V and 0 bases from J, the junction contained 0 bases not matched to a gene. The CDR3 DNA follows: TGTGCCAGCAGGCGGGGGAGCACAGATACGCAGTATTTT. This codes for CASRRGSTDTQYF.

This sequence joins TRBV5-3 and TRBJ2-7; D may be TRBD1 (6 bases). TRBV5-3 is assigned to the ORF class and has an uncertain function. V was cut by 4 bases and J by 5 bases, with 16 bases left in between. The CDR3 is 14 amino acids. CDR3 coding DNA: TGTGCCAGAAGCAAAAACAGGGTAGGCCACGAGCAGTACTTC. Its protein is CARSKNRVGHEQYF.

V and J are TRBV20-1 and TRBJ2-3, with 9 bases aligning to TRBD2. The V segment lost 3 bases and the J segment 2 bases; nucleotides outside the gene matches: 9. The V gene's germline CDR1 is DFQATT and CDR2 SNEGSKA (reference sequence). CDR3 length equals 16 residues. Here the CDR3 reads CSASPRSGGSTDTQYF. CDR3 sequence (DNA): TGCAGTGCTAGTCCCCGAAGCGGGGGGTCCACAGATACGCAGTATTTT.

This chain joins TRBV19 and TRBJ1-5; TRBD1 matches 8 bases. Looked up from germline, CDR1 is LNHDA and CDR2 is SQIVND (reference sequence). Losses at the gene ends were 5 bases for V and 6 bases for J; bases not matched to a gene: 6. The CDR3 runs 14 residues. The CDR3 DNA reads as TGTGCCAGTAGTGGGGCAGGGGGCGGTCAGCCCCAGCATTTT. Protein product: CASSGAGGGQPQHF.

This chain connects TRBV2 to TRBJ2-1; D is possibly TRBD1 (6 bases). Trimming stripped 8 bases from V and 0 bases from J, with 11 bases between. Germline CDR1 is SNHLY and CDR2 is FYNNEI. This CDR3 region has 14 residues. CDR3 in DNA: TGTGCCAGCTCCGGGACAAACTCCTACAATGAGCAGTTCTTC. This sequence encodes CASSGTNSYNEQFF.

This clone has just one count. This may stem from a read error, because a much larger clone lies one nucleotide away. The chain uses TRBV12-3 or TRBV12-4 and TRBJ1-2; 7 bases are a match to TRBD1. V trimming: 4 bases; J trimming: 3 bases; junction bases outside the gene matches: 2. This CDR3 region has 13 residues. DNA of the CDR3: TGTGCCAGCAGTTACGACAGGGACTATGGCTACACCTTC. It encodes CASSYDRDYGYTF.

CDR3: CASSQDWQGWTEAFF. The CDR3 coding sequence is TGTGCCAGCAGCCAAGATTGGCAGGGGTGGACTGAAGCTTTCTTT. V gene TRBV4-2 combines with J gene TRBJ1-1; weak D call: TRBD1 (6 bases). The germline V gene has CDR1 LGHNA and CDR2 YNFKEQ. V was trimmed by 0 bases and J by 5 bases, leaving 13 bases between them. The CDR3 totals 15 residues.

V gene TRBV28 combines with J gene TRBJ1-2; 11 positions agree with TRBD1. Germline CDR1 MDHEN, CDR2 SYDVKM. The CDR3 loop spans 16 amino acids. J lost 5 bases, V lost 3 bases, and 8 bases had no gene match. CDR3 protein: CASSLALGQGGYGYTF. The CDR3 DNA is TGTGCCAGCAGTTTGGCCCTGGGACAGGGGGGATATGGCTACACCTTC.

The rearrangement links TRBV4-1 to TRBJ2-7; D is perhaps TRBD1 (6 bases). The CDR3 length is 14 residues. V was clipped by 0 bases and J by 6 bases, with 12 bases between them. Germline V gene sequence: CDR1 MGHRA, CDR2 YSYEKL. Here the CDR3 DNA reads TGCGCCAGCAGCCAAGATCATAGGGGGAGCGAGCAGTACTTC. Translation gives CASSQDHRGSEQYF.

CDR3 residues: CASSSGQGVNYGYTF. Here the CDR3 DNA reads TGTGCCAGCAGCTCCGGACAGGGGGTTAACTATGGCTACACCTTC. The chain uses TRBV7-9 and TRBJ1-2; TRBD1 aligns across 10 bases. Germline values: CDR1 SEHNR, CDR2 FQNEAQ (reference sequence). J lost 1 base, V lost 4 bases, and 3 bases had no gene match. This CDR3 contains 15 residues.

In this sample, this clone turned up a few times. Other DNA sequences in the same sample also yield this CDR3. The V call is TRBV3-1 (or the pseudogene TRBV3-2), the J call TRBJ2-3; maybe TRBD2 (6 bases). Germline-derived CDR1 and CDR2 are LGHDT and YNNKEL (reference sequence). This CDR3 spans 14 amino acids. V lost 3 bases and J 0 bases, leaving 7 bases between the germline ends. CDR3 nucleotides: TGTGCCAGCAGCCAGGAGGGGAGCACAGATACGCAGTATTTT. Translation gives CASSQEGSTDTQYF.

This rearrangement joins TRBV12-3 or TRBV12-4 to TRBJ1-3; 11 nucleotides agree with TRBD1. The ends lost 4 bases at V and 13 bases at J; junction bases unmatched: 3. CDR3 size: 12 residues. The DNA for the CDR3 is TGTGCCAGCAGTTATGGACAGGGGGCAATATATTTT. Its protein is CASSYGQGAIYF.

This clone was detected once. The chain couples TRBV3-1 (or the pseudogene TRBV3-2) to TRBJ2-7; maybe TRBD2 (6 bases). The germline gives CDR1 LGHDT, CDR2 YNNKEL (reference sequence). V was pared by 0 bases and J by 7 bases, with 10 bases between. The CDR3 is 13 amino acids. CDR3 DNA: TGTGCCAGCAGCCAAGATGGGCGGGGAGAGCAGTACTTC. Protein product: CASSQDGRGEQYF.

This clone was counted only a few times. The gene calls are TRBV19 and TRBJ2-1, with 7 bases that match TRBD2. Germline values: CDR1 LNHDA, CDR2 SQIVND (reference sequence). The CDR3 has 16 amino acids. With 7 bases clipped from V and 2 bases from J, the junction kept 11 bases outside the gene matches. This CDR3 reads CASTKPGLRPYNEQFF. The DNA of the CDR3 is TGTGCCAGTACCAAGCCGGGACTAAGGCCCTACAATGAGCAGTTCTTC. Drawing the rest from reference TRBV19 and TRBJ2-1, the complete variable domain is DGGITQSPKYLFRKEGQNVTLSCEQNLNHDAMYWYRQDPGQGLRLIYYSQIVNDFQKGDIAEGYSVSREKKESFPLTVTSAQKNPTAFYLCASTKPGLRPYNEQFFGPGTRLTVL.

V is TRBV24-1 and J is TRBJ1-1; D might be TRBD1 (6 bases). The CDR3 is made up of 12 amino acids. Between the trimmed V and J ends, which lost 5 bases and 10 bases, there was a span of 13 bases. Per the germline V gene, CDR1 is KGHDR and CDR2 is SFDVKD. The CDR3 nucleotides read TGTGCCACCAGTGGGGCAGGGGAACCAGCTTTCTTT. Translation gives CATSGAGEPAFF.

The rearrangement uses TRBV10-3 and TRBJ2-7; no firm D call. Per the germline V gene, CDR1 is ENHRY and CDR2 is SYGVKD. The CDR3 length is 14 residues. Between the trimmed V and J ends, which lost 3 bases and 2 bases, there was a span of 11 bases. The CDR3 is CAISDLGTAYEQYF. In DNA, the CDR3 is TGTGCCATCAGTGATTTGGGCACCGCCTACGAGCAGTACTTC.

The rearrangement links TRBV7-9 to TRBJ2-7; D gene ambiguous. The CDR3 consists of 13 residues. V was pared by 1 base and J by 0 bases, with 4 bases between. The germline CDR1 and CDR2 sequences are SEHNR and FQNEAQ (reference sequence). In DNA form, the CDR3 reads TGTGCCAGCAGCTTAGACACCTCCTACGAGCAGTACTTC. Translated, it gives CASSLDTSYEQYF.

The J gene is TRBJ2-2, the V gene TRBV28; TRBD2 is a possible D gene (7 bases). CDR3 length: 16 residues. Trimming shortened V by 3 bases and J by 5 bases, and 16 bases separated the two germline ends. The germline V gene encodes CDR1 MDHEN and CDR2 SYDVKM. The CDR3 DNA reads TGTGCCAGCAGTTTCGGCGGGGGCCTTAGAACCGGGGAGCTGTTTTTT. Translating gives CASSFGGGLRTGELFF.

V and J are TRBV18 and TRBJ1-4; D may be TRBD1 (5 bases). The germline V and J ends were trimmed by 1 base and 2 bases, with 17 bases remaining between them. The germline V gene has CDR1 KGHSH and CDR2 LQKENI. The CDR3 length is 18 residues. The DNA for the CDR3 is TGTGCCAGCTCACCACGGGTAGTGAGTACAGGTACTAATGAAAAACTGTTTTTT. This translates into CASSPRVVSTGTNEKLFF.

This clone appeared a single time. V is TRBV4-3 and J is TRBJ2-3; 13 bases fit TRBD2. The junction had 6 bases not matched to a gene; V was cut back by 5 bases and J by 4 bases. From germline, CDR1 is LGHNA and CDR2 YSLEER. The CDR3 extends over 16 amino acids. The CDR3 reads CASSNRLAGGPDTQYF. As DNA, the CDR3 is TGCGCCAGCAGCAATCGACTAGCGGGGGGACCAGATACGCAGTATTTT.